Reported below is one TCR beta chain. This entry belongs to a study of OX40 agonist ivuxolimab in advanced cancers. Study-wide background: Partial responses were achieved by three patients, of whom one had hepatocellular carcinoma and two had cutaneous melanoma.

Produced via immunoSEQ multiplex PCR; TCRdb's table is partial and in-frame only. Of tens of thousands of clones in the sample, roughly 84% are singletons; the top ten hold around 0.52%. This CDR3 spans 15 amino acids. Germline CDR1 is SGHTS and CDR2 is YDEGEE. The ends lost 5 bases at V and 0 bases at J; junction bases unmatched: 5. This sequence was found in an adult with an advanced solid tumor such as melanoma, head and neck, liver or kidney cancer. The sample consisted of CD4+ or CD8+ T cells sorted from blood, taken in a trial of the OX40 agonist ivuxolimab. V usage is TRBV5-8 and J usage is TRBJ1-3; 7 bases align to TRBD1. CDR3 DNA sequence: TGTGCCAGCAGTCGAGGACAGGACTCTGGAAACACCATATATTTT. Protein: CASSRGQDSGNTIYF.